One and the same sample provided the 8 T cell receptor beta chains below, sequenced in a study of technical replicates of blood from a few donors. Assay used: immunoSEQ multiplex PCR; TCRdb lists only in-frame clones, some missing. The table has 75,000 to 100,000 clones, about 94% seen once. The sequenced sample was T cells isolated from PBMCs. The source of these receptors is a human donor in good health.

CDR3 residues: CASSLGGGRALEEQFF. CDR3 sequence (DNA): TGTGCCAGCAGCTTAGGGGGCGGGAGGGCCCTAGAGGAGCAGTTCTTC. The chain uses TRBV7-6 and TRBJ2-1, with 9 bases matching TRBD2. Germline V gene sequence: CDR1 SGHVS, CDR2 FNYEAQ. With V trimmed by 1 base and J by 10 bases, 11 bases remained unmatched. This CDR3 is built from 16 residues.

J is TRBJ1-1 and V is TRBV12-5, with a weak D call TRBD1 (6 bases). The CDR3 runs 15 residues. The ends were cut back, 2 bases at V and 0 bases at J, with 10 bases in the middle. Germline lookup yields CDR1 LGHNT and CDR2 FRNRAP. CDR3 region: CASGLTAGVNTEAFF. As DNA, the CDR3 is TGTGCTAGTGGTTTGACAGCAGGGGTGAACACTGAAGCTTTCTTT.

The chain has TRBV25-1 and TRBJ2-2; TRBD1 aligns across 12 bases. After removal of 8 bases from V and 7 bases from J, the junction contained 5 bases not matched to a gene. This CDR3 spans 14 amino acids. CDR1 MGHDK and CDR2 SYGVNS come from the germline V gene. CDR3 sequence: CASVGQGAIGELFF. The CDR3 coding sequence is TGTGCCAGCGTGGGACAGGGGGCGATCGGGGAGCTGTTTTTT.

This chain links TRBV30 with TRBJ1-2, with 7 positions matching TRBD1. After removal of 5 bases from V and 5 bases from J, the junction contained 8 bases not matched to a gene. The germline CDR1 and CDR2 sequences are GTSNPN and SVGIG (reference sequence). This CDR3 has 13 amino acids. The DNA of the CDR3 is TGTGCCTGGCTCGGGACAGTTTTTTATGGCTACACCTTC. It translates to CAWLGTVFYGYTF.

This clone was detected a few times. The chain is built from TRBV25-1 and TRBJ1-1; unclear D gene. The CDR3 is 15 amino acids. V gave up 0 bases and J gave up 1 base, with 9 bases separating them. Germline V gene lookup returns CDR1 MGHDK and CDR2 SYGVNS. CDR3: CASSEYKTGNTEAFF. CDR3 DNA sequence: TGTGCCAGCAGTGAATATAAGACTGGGAACACTGAAGCTTTCTTT.

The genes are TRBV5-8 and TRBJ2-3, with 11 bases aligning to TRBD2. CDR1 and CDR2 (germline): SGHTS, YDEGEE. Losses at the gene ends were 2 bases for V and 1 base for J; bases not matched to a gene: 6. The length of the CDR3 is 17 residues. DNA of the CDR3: TGTGCCAGCAGCTTCATAGCGGGAGGGCAGGGCACAGATACGCAGTATTTT. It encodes CASSFIAGGQGTDTQYF.

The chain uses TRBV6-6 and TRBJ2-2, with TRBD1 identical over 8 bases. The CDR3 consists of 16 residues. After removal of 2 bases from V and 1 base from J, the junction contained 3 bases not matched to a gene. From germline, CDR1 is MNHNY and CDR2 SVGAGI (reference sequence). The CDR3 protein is CASSYGQGLNTGELFF. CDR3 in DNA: TGTGCCAGCAGTTACGGACAGGGACTGAACACCGGGGAGCTGTTTTTT.

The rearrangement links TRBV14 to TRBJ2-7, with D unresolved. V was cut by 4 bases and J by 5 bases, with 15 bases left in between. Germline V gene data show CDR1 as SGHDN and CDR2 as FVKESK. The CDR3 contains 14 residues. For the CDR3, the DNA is TGTGCCAGCAGCCCCTTCGCAGGTCTCAACGAGCAGTACTTC. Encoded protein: CASSPFAGLNEQYF. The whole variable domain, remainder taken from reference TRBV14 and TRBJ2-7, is EAGVTQFPSHSVIEKGQTVTLRCDPISGHDNLYWYRRVMGKEIKFLLHFVKESKQDESGMPNNRFLAERTGGTYSTLKVQPAELEDSGVYFCASSPFAGLNEQYFGPGTRLTVT.